These 32 T cell receptor beta chains originate from one sample sequenced in a study of cytomegalovirus exposure and HLA in healthy donors. The PCR used 60 Vbeta and 13 Jbeta primers. Using immunoSEQ multiplex PCR, the repertoire was profiled, and TCRdb retains in-frame clones only, with some absent. Of 280,000 or so clones in the sample, 85% to 90% were seen once. The sequencing input was PBMCs. These TCRs come from a woman under 30 in good health and CMV-seronegative.

The chain recombines TRBV5-1 with TRBJ1-2; D possibly corresponds to TRBD1 (6 bases). There are 13 residues in the CDR3. Trimming left V 1 base short and J 4 bases short, with 8 bases between. From germline, CDR1 is SGHRS and CDR2 YFSETQ. The CDR3 loop reads CASSLQQGYGYTF. DNA for the CDR3: TGCGCCAGCAGCTTGCAACAGGGCTATGGCTACACCTTC.

J is TRBJ1-2 and V is TRBV11-2, with 9 positions matching TRBD1. Germline V CDR1 and CDR2: SGHAT, FQNNGV. This CDR3 has 14 amino acids. Trimming at V came to 7 bases and at J to 4 bases, leaving 7 bases not matched to a gene. The CDR3 DNA reads as TGTGCCAGCACCACGGGACAGGGTACCTATGGCTACACCTTC. Its translation: CASTTGQGTYGYTF.

The chain has TRBV5-6 and TRBJ2-7; TRBD1 matches at 9 bases. The CDR3 totals 15 residues. Germline assignment: CDR1 SGHDT and CDR2 YYEEEE. The ends lost 0 bases at V and 2 bases at J; junction bases unmatched: 3. The CDR3 region is CASSLAGTGTYEQYF. The CDR3 DNA follows: TGTGCCAGCAGCTTGGCCGGGACAGGGACCTACGAGCAGTACTTC.

J is TRBJ2-3 and V is TRBV19, with 13 positions matching TRBD2. The CDR3 has 15 residues. CDR1 LNHDA and CDR2 SQIVND come from the germline V gene (reference sequence). J lost 0 bases, V lost 7 bases, and 1 base had no gene match. In DNA, the CDR3 is TGTGCCAGTACGGGACTAGCGGGGAGCACAGATACGCAGTATTTT. It yields the protein CASTGLAGSTDTQYF.

As to this clone: The junction and the germline gene differ at one end; a read error may be behind it. This chain uses TRBV7-9 with TRBJ2-2, with D maybe TRBD2 (5 bases). The CDR3 is made up of 16 amino acids. Germline assignment: CDR1 SEHNR and CDR2 FQNEAQ (reference sequence). The CDR3 DNA is TGTTCCAGCAGCTTAGCGAGGCAGACGAACACCGGGGAGCTGTTTTTT. Its protein product is CSSSLARQTNTGELFF. Combining the CDR3 with reference TRBV7-9 and TRBJ2-2 gives the whole variable domain DTGVSQNPRHKITKRGQNVTFRCDPISEHNRLYWYRQTLGQGPEFLTYFQNEAQLEKSRLLSDRFSAERPKGSFSTLEIQRTEQGDSAMYLCSSSLARQTNTGELFFGEGSRLTVL.

V is TRBV27 and J is TRBJ1-6; D possibly corresponds to TRBD1 (5 bases). The CDR3 sequence is 16 residues long. CDR1 is MNHEY, CDR2 SMNVEV, per germline (reference sequence). Trimming stripped 4 bases from V and 0 bases from J, with 10 bases between. The CDR3 region has the DNA TGTGCCAGCAGTTCCGCGGGGGGCTCCTATAATTCACCCCTCCACTTT. It codes for CASSSAGGSYNSPLHF.

A note on this clone: One end of the junction varies from germline; a read error may be responsible. This sequence joins TRBV7-9 and TRBJ2-7; D gene ambiguous. CDR3 length: 14 residues. In germline, CDR1 is SEHNR, CDR2 FQNEAQ (reference sequence). The CDR3 DNA follows: TGTTCCAGCAGCCCTCCGAGTGGCTCCTACGAGCAGTACTTC. Protein sequence: CSSSPPSGSYEQYF.

This chain links TRBV6-5 with TRBJ2-3; no clear D gene. The CDR3 runs to 15 residues. From germline, CDR1 is MNHEY and CDR2 SVGAGI. The V end lost 6 bases, the J end lost 2 bases, and 15 bases lay between the germline ends. The CDR3 DNA sequence: TGTGCCAGCAGAATGACTCTACACTACACAGATACGCAGTATTTT. This encodes CASRMTLHYTDTQYF.

The CDR3 sequence: CASSATGFSYEQYF. CDR3 nucleotides: TGCGCCAGCAGCGCAACAGGGTTCTCCTACGAGCAGTACTTC. The chain uses TRBV10-2 and TRBJ2-7, with D possibly matching TRBD1 (6 bases). The V end lost 6 bases, the J end lost 0 bases, and 12 bases lay between the germline ends. The CDR3 runs 14 residues. CDR1 and CDR2 (germline): WSHSY, SAAADI.

The V gene is TRBV20-1, the J gene TRBJ1-2; D is unclear. This CDR3 is built from 11 residues. V lost 2 bases to trimming and J lost 4 bases, with 5 bases between them. The germline V gene encodes CDR1 DFQATT and CDR2 SNEGSKA (reference sequence). CDR3 coding DNA: TGCAGTGCTAGAACTGGCTATGGCTACACCTTC. It translates to CSARTGYGYTF.

J is TRBJ2-5 and V is TRBV2; possible D gene TRBD2, 7 bases. CDR1 is SNHLY, CDR2 FYNNEI, per germline. This CDR3 has 14 amino acids. Trimming stripped 7 bases from V and 4 bases from J, with 16 bases between. For the CDR3, the DNA is TGTGCCAGCAAGGGGAACCGGGGGGCAGAGACCCAGTACTTC. It codes for CASKGNRGAETQYF.

This chain uses TRBV13 with TRBJ2-4; a possible D gene is TRBD1 (5 bases). V gave up 5 bases and J gave up 10 bases, with 15 bases separating them. The germline V gene has CDR1 PRHDT and CDR2 FYEKMQ (reference sequence). This CDR3 comprises 13 residues. For the CDR3, the DNA is TGTGCCAGCAGCCTTACTATTAGGGGAATTCAGTACTTC. Translation: CASSLTIRGIQYF.

The chain joins TRBV2 to TRBJ2-7, with TRBD2 matching 10 bases. V trimming: 6 bases; J trimming: 4 bases; junction bases outside the gene matches: 3. This CDR3 contains 13 residues. Per germline, CDR1 SNHLY and CDR2 FYNNEI. The chain's CDR3 is CASRPLAGYEQYF. CDR3 coding DNA: TGTGCCAGCAGACCACTAGCGGGGTACGAGCAGTACTTC.

In DNA, the CDR3 is TGTGCCAGCAGTTACTCCACAGGGGCGAAGTACGAGCAGTACTTC. Protein product: CASSYSTGAKYEQYF. This chain links TRBV6-6 with TRBJ2-7; 7 positions agree with TRBD1. J gave up 4 bases and V 0 bases, and 6 bases lay outside the gene matches. This CDR3 is 15 amino acids long. Germline V gives CDR1 MNHNY, CDR2 SVGAGI (reference sequence).

The V call is TRBV11-3, the J call TRBJ2-3; no definite D call. The germline CDR1 and CDR2 sequences are SGHNT and YENEEA. CDR3 length: 12 amino acids. Trimming pared 5 bases from V and 6 bases from J, leaving 9 bases between. The CDR3 loop is CASSESLDTQYF. The CDR3 DNA reads as TGTGCCAGCAGCGAGTCCCTGGATACGCAGTATTTT.

This clone was detected once. In DNA form, the CDR3 reads TGTGCCAGCAGTGAGGGGCGGGGGGATGAAGATACGCAGTATTTT. As protein: CASSEGRGDEDTQYF. The rearrangement joins TRBV2 to TRBJ2-3; 8 bases line up with TRBD2. V lost 3 bases to trimming and J lost 5 bases; unmatched junction nucleotides: 7. Germline loops: CDR1 SNHLY, CDR2 FYNNEI. The CDR3 has 15 amino acids.

The J gene is TRBJ2-1, the V gene TRBV6-6; D gene unclear. Trimming took 8 bases from V and 8 from J, leaving 19 bases between them. Germline V gene data show CDR1 as MNHNY and CDR2 as SVGAGI (reference sequence). This CDR3 spans 14 amino acids. Written as DNA, the CDR3 is TGTGCCAGCTGCTATGGTCGCACTGCATATGAGCAGTTCTTC. Protein product: CASCYGRTAYEQFF.

The V and J genes are TRBV29-1 and TRBJ1-2; D perhaps matches TRBD1 (5 bases). Germline V gene lookup returns CDR1 SQVTM and CDR2 ANQGSEA. The V end was cut by 6 bases, the J end by 5 bases, with 16 bases between. The length of the CDR3 is 13 residues. DNA of the CDR3: TGCAGCGTCGTGCTGAACACAGGATATGGCTACACCTTC. This sequence encodes CSVVLNTGYGYTF. The variable domain in full, with the rest retrieved from reference TRBV29-1 and TRBJ1-2, is SAVISQKPSRDICQRGTSLTIQCQVDSQVTMMFWYRQQPGQSLTLIATANQGSEATYESGFVIDKFPISRPNLTFSTLTVSNMSPEDSSIYLCSVVLNTGYGYTFGSGTRLTVV.

In the case of this clone: A junction boundary mismatches the germline segment, possibly from a read error. This chain uses TRBV7-2 with TRBJ1-2; maybe TRBD1 (6 bases). The germline V gene has CDR1 SGHTA and CDR2 FQGNSA. The length of the CDR3 is 13 residues. DNA for the CDR3: TGTGCCAGCAGCTTTAGACAGGCCCTTATCCCCTTCTTC. Protein: CASSFRQALIPFF.

The rearrangement joins TRBV27 to TRBJ1-4; D is unclear. Deletions cut 5 bases from V and 8 bases from J, with 9 bases between. CDR1 and CDR2 (germline): MNHEY, SMNVEV (reference sequence). The CDR3 runs 12 residues. CDR3 region: CASSPDWEKLFF. The CDR3 DNA reads TGTGCCAGCAGTCCGGACTGGGAAAAACTGTTTTTT.

V usage is TRBV18 and J usage is TRBJ1-3, with unresolved D. V was trimmed by 3 bases and J by 0 bases, leaving 12 bases between them. This CDR3 contains 16 residues. Germline V gene sequence: CDR1 KGHSH, CDR2 LQKENI. Here the CDR3 DNA reads TGTGCCAGCTCACCGGAAGCGTTCCTCTCTGGAAACACCATATATTTT. As protein: CASSPEAFLSGNTIYF.

The V gene is TRBV2, the J gene TRBJ2-5, with D possibly matching TRBD1 (6 bases). The DNA end favors TRBJ2-7, so the J call may be wrong. Germline-derived CDR1 and CDR2 are SNHLY and FYNNEI. The CDR3 sequence is 15 residues long. CDR3 region: CASRVSPGDLYEQYF. The CDR3 bases are TGTGCCAGCAGAGTTTCCCCAGGGGACCTCTACGAGCAGTACTTC.

The CDR3 is CASSRGTAYNEQFF. The CDR3, as DNA: TGCGCCAGCAGCAGGGGGACGGCCTACAATGAGCAGTTCTTC. The chain recombines TRBV5-1 with TRBJ2-1, with D perhaps matching TRBD1 (6 bases). The CDR3 sequence is 14 residues long. The V and J ends lost 4 bases and 2 bases respectively, with 10 bases between them. Germline V CDR1 and CDR2: SGHRS, YFSETQ.

This chain links TRBV5-1 with TRBJ1-1; TRBD1 agrees at 12 bases. Trimming at V came to 0 bases and at J to 12 bases, leaving 9 bases not matched to a gene. The CDR3 sequence is 15 residues long. Germline V CDR1 and CDR2: SGHRS, YFSETQ. As DNA, the CDR3 is TGCGCCAGCAGCTTGGAGGGACAGGGGGCGGATCGGTCTTTCTTT. This sequence encodes CASSLEGQGADRSFF.

This chain uses TRBV5-1 with TRBJ1-2; TRBD1 is a possible D gene (5 bases). V lost 0 bases to trimming and J lost 8 bases, with 11 bases between them. This CDR3 is 13 amino acids long. Germline-derived CDR1 and CDR2 are SGHRS and YFSETQ. This chain's CDR3 is CASSLGGREGYTF. The CDR3 DNA reads TGCGCCAGCAGCTTGGGCGGCAGGGAAGGCTACACCTTC.

The V gene is TRBV2, the J gene TRBJ2-1; 7 bases fit TRBD1. Per the germline V gene, CDR1 is SNHLY and CDR2 is FYNNEI. This CDR3 has 13 amino acids. V shed 6 bases and J 6 bases; nucleotides not matched to a gene: 5. The CDR3 protein is CASRGTGVNEQFF. The DNA for the CDR3 is TGTGCCAGCAGAGGAACAGGGGTCAATGAGCAGTTCTTC. The full variable domain, its missing parts supplied by reference TRBV2 and TRBJ2-1, is EPEVTQTPSHQVTQMGQEVILRCVPISNHLYFYWYRQILGQKVEFLVSFYNNEISEKSEIFDDQFSVERPDGSNFTLKIRSTKLEDSAMYFCASRGTGVNEQFFGPGTRLTVL.

V gene TRBV6-1 combines with J gene TRBJ2-7, with TRBD1 matching 8 bases. Unmatched junction bases numbered 7, after V lost 5 bases and J lost 1 base. Germline CDR1 and CDR2: MNHNS and SASEGT. This CDR3 is built from 15 residues. DNA for the CDR3: TGTGCCAGCAGTAAGAGACAGGGGAATTCCTACGAGCAGTACTTC. The encoded protein is CASSKRQGNSYEQYF.

This clone came up once. This chain uses TRBV12-5 with TRBJ2-3, with D perhaps TRBD2 (7 bases). V shed 0 bases and J shed 3 bases, with 13 bases lying between them. The CDR3 contains 16 residues. Germline V lookup: CDR1 LGHNT, CDR2 FRNRAP. The CDR3 sequence is CASGLVLGGHTDTQYF. CDR3 sequence (DNA): TGTGCTAGTGGTTTGGTACTCGGGGGGCATACAGATACGCAGTATTTT.

This rearrangement joins TRBV5-1 to TRBJ2-1; 13 bases fit TRBD2. V lost 2 bases and J lost 6; bases outside the gene matches: 2. The germline V gene encodes CDR1 SGHRS and CDR2 YFSETQ. The CDR3 loop spans 15 amino acids. DNA for the CDR3: TGCGCCAGCAGCTTAACTAGCGGGGGGGCCAATGAGCAGTTCTTC. Protein product: CASSLTSGGANEQFF. Complete variable domain (other parts from reference TRBV5-1 and TRBJ2-1): KAGVTQTPRYLIKTRGQQVTLSCSPISGHRSVSWYQQTPGQGLQFLFEYFSETQRNKGNFPGRFSGRQFSNSRSEMNVSTLELGDSALYLCASSLTSGGANEQFFGPGTRLTVL.

This rearrangement joins TRBV5-4 to TRBJ2-5; D might be TRBD2 (5 bases). Germline CDR1 reads SGHNT; CDR2 reads YYREEE (reference sequence). V dropped 0 bases and J dropped 9 bases, with 12 bases sitting between them. CDR3 length: 13 amino acids. This chain's CDR3 is CASSLVVQEAQYF. CDR3 DNA: TGTGCCAGCAGCTTGGTGGTCCAGGAGGCCCAGTACTTC. Full variable domain (missing parts from reference TRBV5-4 and TRBJ2-5): ETGVTQSPTHLIKTRGQQVTLRCSSQSGHNTVSWYQQALGQGPQFIFQYYREEENGRGNFPPRFSGLQFPNYSSELNVNALELDDSALYLCASSLVVQEAQYFGPGTRLLVL.

The chain has TRBV15 and TRBJ2-7; 7 positions match TRBD1. CDR3 size: 15 residues. Losses at the gene ends were 4 bases for V and 6 bases for J; bases not matched to a gene: 12. Germline values: CDR1 LNHNV, CDR2 YYDKDF (reference sequence). The CDR3 DNA reads as TGTGCCACCAGCACCAGGGGGACGGGTTGGGGCGAGCAGTACTTC. Translated, it gives CATSTRGTGWGEQYF.

J is TRBJ2-6 and V is TRBV6-1; D ambiguous. Germline CDR1 reads MNHNS; CDR2 reads SASEGT. Trimming took 10 bases from V and 1 from J, leaving 5 bases between them. CDR3 length: 12 amino acids. DNA of the CDR3: TGTGCCATCCTGTCTGGGGCCAACGTCCTGACTTTC. It codes for CAILSGANVLTF.